Included here is one TCR beta chain sequence, with context. The antigen is not known. The source of the sample is a study of cytomegalovirus exposure and HLA in healthy donors. The PCR employed 60 Vbeta primers together with 13 Jbeta primers. Here immunoSEQ multiplex PCR was the method, and the copy in TCRdb shows in-frame clones only, minus some. Found here are about 140,000 clones, about 84% of them singletons; the top ten hold 2% to 2.5%. Study-wide results and caveats: The study dropped some indistinguishable V segments, TRBV6-2 and TRBV6-3 among them. CMV serostatus stood as the only immune exposure information on hand.

Despite likely unrecorded immune exposures, the donors were nominally healthy at the time of sampling. The V segment lost 5 bases and the J segment 5 bases; nucleotides outside the gene matches: 5. Germline V gene sequence: CDR1 SEHNR, CDR2 FQNEAQ (reference sequence). The CDR3 contains 14 residues. The specimen sequenced was PBMCs. This chain uses TRBV7-9 with TRBJ1-1; 10 nucleotides line up with TRBD1. This clonotype was sampled from a man aged 45 to 65 in good health and CMV-seronegative. The CDR3 nucleotides are TGTGCCAGCAGCCAACCGGGACAGGGGACTGAAGCTTTCTTT. It specifies CASSQPGQGTEAFF.